These 23 T cell receptor beta chains share one sample of origin, sequenced in a study of T-cell reconstitution after alpha-beta-depleted transplantation in children. Library preparation (for TCRbeta) was performed with unique molecular identifiers. TCRdb redid the calling of the PCR reads with MiXCR, one entry per CDR3 protein. The data hold about 260,000 distinct CDR3 sequences, with less than 9% observed a single time. Sequencing used PBMCs, mostly from graft donor cells, obtained 180 days after TCRalphabeta/CD19-depleted stem cell transplant. These TCRs come from a male patient younger than 18 who had a stem cell transplant for acute lymphoblastic leukemia, so the T cells may come from the graft donor.

This clonotype has at least ten counts. The chain couples TRBV29-1 to TRBJ2-1; the D is unclear. V gave up 4 bases and J gave up 6 bases, with 7 bases separating them. The CDR3 is 11 residues long. Germline assignment: CDR1 SQVTM and CDR2 ANQGSEA. The CDR3 DNA follows: TGCAGCGTTGTCCCGTCCAATGAGCAGTTCTTC. It is translated as CSVVPSNEQFF.

To note about this clonotype: The likely explanation is a read error, given a far larger clone one base away. Here the CDR3 omits its conserved ending phenylalanine or tryptophan, so a read error is the likely source. J is TRBJ2-5 and V is TRBV27, with 7 bases that match TRBD2. The V segment lost 4 bases and the J segment 5 bases; nucleotides outside the gene matches: 4. In germline, CDR1 is MNHEY, CDR2 SMNVEV (reference sequence). This CDR3 spans 13 amino acids. CDR3 amino acids: CASSYGGRETQYS. For the CDR3, the DNA is TGTGCCAGCAGTTACGGGGGGAGGGAGACCCAGTACTCC.

This clonotype occurred many times. The chain recombines TRBV27 with TRBJ1-1; D perhaps matches TRBD1 (5 bases). Looked up from germline, CDR1 is MNHEY and CDR2 is SMNVEV (reference sequence). The V end lost 6 bases, the J end lost 1 base, and 15 bases lay between the germline ends. This CDR3 has 15 residues. DNA for the CDR3: TGTGCCAGCAGAGGTTTGGGGGTGGAGAACACTGAAGCTTTCTTT. Protein sequence: CASRGLGVENTEAFF.

J is TRBJ1-1 and V is TRBV2; a weak D match, TRBD1 (5 bases). Germline CDR1 reads SNHLY; CDR2 reads FYNNEI. The V gene lost 3 bases and the J gene lost 3 bases, with 11 bases spanning the gap. This CDR3 spans 14 amino acids. The CDR3 loop is CASSDGAWDTEAFF. The DNA for the CDR3 is TGTGCCAGCAGTGACGGGGCTTGGGACACTGAAGCTTTCTTT.

In this sample, this clonotype turned up many times. The rearrangement links TRBV12-5 to TRBJ2-1; D unclear. Between the trimmed V and J ends, which lost 6 bases and 3 bases, there was a span of 6 bases. The germline CDR1 and CDR2 sequences are LGHNT and FRNRAP. The CDR3 is 12 residues long. The CDR3 is CASGGGYNEQFF. CDR3 sequence (DNA): TGTGCTAGTGGAGGTGGCTACAATGAGCAGTTCTTC.

This clonotype has a count of ten or more. The V call is TRBV12-5, the J call TRBJ2-1; D is possibly TRBD1 (6 bases). The germline CDR1 and CDR2 sequences are LGHNT and FRNRAP. CDR3 length: 14 amino acids. The CDR3 is CARRSGAERNEQFF. The DNA of the CDR3 is TGTGCCCGCAGATCAGGGGCAGAAAGGAATGAGCAGTTCTTC.

This clonotype was seen repeatedly, ten times or more. The genes are TRBV3-1 and TRBJ2-5; D unclear. The germline gives CDR1 LGHDT, CDR2 YNNKEL (reference sequence). CDR3 size: 14 residues. V lost 0 bases and J 5 bases, leaving 10 bases between the germline ends. In nucleotides, the CDR3 is TGTGCCAGCAGCCAAGATCCTAGGACGGAGACCCAGTACTTC. Protein: CASSQDPRTETQYF.

This clonotype has ten or more counts. The CDR3 coding sequence is TGTGCCAGCAGTTTATGGGTCACAGATACGCAGTATTTT. This gives the protein CASSLWVTDTQYF. The chain carries TRBV27 and TRBJ2-3; D gene ambiguous. The CDR3 has 13 residues. The V end was cut by 1 base, the J end by 2 bases, with 4 bases between. CDR1 and CDR2 from the germline V gene are MNHEY and SMNVEV (reference sequence).

At least ten counts were recorded for this clonotype. The chain combines TRBV29-1 with TRBJ2-1; D not certain. Germline CDR1 is SQVTM and CDR2 is ANQGSEA. Trimming stripped 6 bases from V and 8 bases from J, with 11 bases between. CDR3 length: 11 amino acids. The CDR3 DNA sequence: TGCAGCGTCGGCCTAGTGGATGAGCAGTTCTTC. Its translation is CSVGLVDEQFF.

This clonotype was picked up many times. The CDR3 spells CASRKLNTEAFF. The CDR3 region has the DNA TGTGCCAGCAGAAAGCTGAACACTGAAGCTTTCTTT. This chain joins TRBV28 and TRBJ1-1; D is uncertain. CDR1 and CDR2 (germline): MDHEN, SYDVKM. Trimming left V 6 bases short and J 0 bases short, with 5 bases between. The CDR3 is 12 amino acids.

In this sample, this clonotype turned up many times. The genes are TRBV25-1 and TRBJ2-7, with 8 bases that match TRBD1. This CDR3 comprises 16 residues. V lost 2 bases and J lost 4; bases outside the gene matches: 10. Germline V gives CDR1 MGHDK, CDR2 SYGVNS. The CDR3 region is CASSETGDRGEYEQYF. As DNA, the CDR3 is TGTGCCAGCAGTGAAACGGGCGACAGGGGAGAGTACGAGCAGTACTTC.

There are many counts of this clonotype. The CDR3 loop reads CASSFLGTAYNEQFF. As DNA, the CDR3 is TGTGCCAGCAGCTTCCTAGGGACAGCCTACAATGAGCAGTTCTTC. The chain couples TRBV7-6 to TRBJ2-1, with 7 bases fitting TRBD1. Germline assignment: CDR1 SGHVS and CDR2 FNYEAQ. V trimming: 3 bases; J trimming: 2 bases; junction bases outside the gene matches: 4. The CDR3 is made up of 15 amino acids.

This clonotype was seen ten or more times. The rearrangement joins TRBV5-1 to TRBJ2-2; D is perhaps TRBD2 (6 bases). CDR3 length equals 16 residues. Germline CDR1 SGHRS, CDR2 YFSETQ. The ends were cut back, 4 bases at V and 5 bases at J, with 18 bases in the middle. The CDR3 nucleotides read TGCGCCAGCAGCGTAACCCCCGGGGGTCGGACCGGGGAGCTGTTTTTT. It specifies CASSVTPGGRTGELFF.

This clonotype was detected ten times or more. The V and J genes are TRBV12-3 or TRBV12-4 and TRBJ2-7; 8 bases agree with TRBD1. J lost 0 bases, V lost 4 bases, and 2 bases had no gene match. CDR3 length: 14 amino acids. The CDR3 loop is CASSWDRRSYEQYF. CDR3 sequence (DNA): TGTGCCAGCAGTTGGGACAGGCGCTCCTACGAGCAGTACTTC.

This clonotype was detected many times. The V and J genes are TRBV11-2 and TRBJ2-3, with TRBD1 matching 11 bases. Trimming at V came to 8 bases and at J to 5 bases, leaving 18 bases not matched to a gene. The germline gives CDR1 SGHAT, CDR2 FQNNGV. CDR3 length: 18 residues. CDR3 in DNA: TGTGCCAGCTCCTTTCGACCCCGACCGGGACAGGGGGGAGATACGCAGTATTTT. Protein product: CASSFRPRPGQGGDTQYF.

This clonotype appeared many times. The chain joins TRBV5-1 to TRBJ2-1, with D uncertain. With 1 base removed from V and 0 bases from J, the gap between germline ends came to 11 bases. CDR1 SGHRS and CDR2 YFSETQ come from the germline V gene. The CDR3 is 16 residues long. The CDR3 DNA reads as TGCGCCAGCAGCTTGCAGCAAGGACGCTCCTACAATGAGCAGTTCTTC. Protein: CASSLQQGRSYNEQFF.

This clonotype was seen repeatedly, ten times or more. The V and J genes are TRBV6-5 and TRBJ2-7; D possibly uses TRBD1 or TRBD2 (6 bases each). Trimming cost V 8 bases and J 7 bases, with 15 bases left between them. CDR3 length: 12 residues. Germline V gene sequence: CDR1 MNHEY, CDR2 SVGAGI. The CDR3 here is CASWGAYGEQYF. In DNA form, the CDR3 reads TGTGCCAGCTGGGGGGCCTATGGTGAGCAGTACTTC.

This clonotype was detected ten times or more. The chain carries TRBV7-2 and TRBJ1-4; D gene ambiguous. Germline assignment: CDR1 SGHTA and CDR2 FQGNSA. The V end lost 2 bases, the J end lost 0 bases, and 7 bases lay between the germline ends. The CDR3 has 15 amino acids. CDR3 amino acids: CASSLRGATNEKLFF. The CDR3 DNA follows: TGTGCCAGCAGCTTACGGGGAGCAACTAATGAAAAACTGTTTTTT. The full variable domain, its missing parts supplied by reference TRBV7-2 and TRBJ1-4, is GAGVSQSPSNKVTEKGKDVELRCDPISGHTALYWYRQSLGQGLEFLIYFQGNSAPDKSGLPSDRFSAERTGGSVSTLTIQRTQQEDSAVYLCASSLRGATNEKLFFGSGTQLSVL.

This clonotype showed up just a few times. This chain uses TRBV10-2 with TRBJ2-2, with D maybe TRBD1 (6 bases). The CDR3 length is 12 residues. Per germline, CDR1 WSHSY and CDR2 SAAADI. The V and J ends lost 6 bases and 6 bases respectively, with 8 bases between them. The CDR3 sequence is CASRGQAGELFF. The DNA of the CDR3 is TGCGCCAGCAGGGGACAAGCCGGGGAGCTGTTTTTT.

This clonotype came up many times. The chain links TRBV19 to TRBJ1-1, with D perhaps TRBD1 (5 bases). From germline, CDR1 is LNHDA and CDR2 SQIVND (reference sequence). The V end was cut by 2 bases, the J end by 0 bases, with 10 bases between. This CDR3 has 15 amino acids. CDR3 residues: CASSILGRMNTEAFF. As DNA, the CDR3 is TGTGCCAGTAGTATACTGGGACGGATGAACACTGAAGCTTTCTTT.

This clonotype showed up many times. J is TRBJ2-2 and V is TRBV4-1, with D perhaps TRBD2 (6 bases). Trimming shortened V by 3 bases and J by 5 bases, and 10 bases separated the two germline ends. The V gene's germline CDR1 is MGHRA and CDR2 YSYEKL. This CDR3 region has 14 residues. The CDR3 loop is CASSQFSGTGELFF. DNA of the CDR3: TGCGCCAGCAGCCAGTTTAGCGGAACCGGGGAGCTGTTTTTT.

This clonotype has more than one count but fewer than ten. This chain connects TRBV5-4 to TRBJ2-7; 8 bases are a match to TRBD1. The length of the CDR3 is 14 residues. V was pared by 2 bases and J by 5 bases, with 6 bases of the junction left unmatched. Germline values: CDR1 SGHNT, CDR2 YYREEE (reference sequence). The CDR3 loop is CASSFAGGLHEQYF. As DNA, the CDR3 is TGTGCCAGCAGCTTCGCAGGGGGCCTCCACGAGCAGTACTTC.

This clonotype was seen repeatedly, ten times or more. The J gene is TRBJ2-1, the V gene TRBV9; D possibly matches TRBD1 or TRBD2 (5 bases each). Deletions cut 0 bases from V and 6 bases from J, with 13 bases between. The CDR3 spans 15 residues. The V gene's germline CDR1 is SGDLS and CDR2 YYNGEE. The CDR3 DNA reads as TGTGCCAGCAGCGTAGCCCCGGGACCGAGCAATGAGCAGTTCTTC. Amino acid sequence: CASSVAPGPSNEQFF.